This T cell receptor beta chain is drawn from a study of breast tumors, draining lymph nodes, adjacent tissues. Study outcomes and limitations: Tumor T cell lymph node origin was a supported hypothesis, not proven. The data were judged consistent with most tumor T cells coming from lymph node and expanding in tumor. Compared with lymph nodes, tumors were less diverse; compared with nontumor tissue, more. Compared with basal-like, luminal-like tumors shared significantly more repertoire with nontumor tissue.

TCRdb analysed the multiplex PCR reads with MiXCR anew, one entry per CDR3 protein. The table includes approximately 190,000 distinct CDR3 sequences, roughly 31% detected once. The CDR3 consists of 14 residues. Germline-derived CDR1 and CDR2 are KGHSH and LQKENI. Trimming took 2 bases from V and 5 from J, leaving 11 bases between them. Axillary draining lymph nodes of breast cancer patients supplied the node samples. On this clonotype itself: The antigen is undetermined.

The J gene is TRBJ2-3, the V gene TRBV18; no firm D call. The sequence was obtained from a female donor with breast cancer. Some clones in this sample may be carry-over from other donors' samples. Sequencing was carried out using axillary lymph node tissue. CDR3 sequence (DNA): TGTGCCAGCTCACCAGGCGCAAGGAGAGATACGCAGTATTTT. Protein: CASSPGARRDTQYF.